This T cell receptor (beta chain) appears in the sequencing data of a study of T cells after yellow fever vaccination. General observations from the study: Primary-vaccination clones mostly resurfaced post-booster (just under 98% CD4, approximately 87% CD8).

Trimming stripped 5 bases from V and 8 bases from J, with 15 bases between. Germline V gene data show CDR1 as ENHRY and CDR2 as SYGVKD. The CDR3 sequence is 13 residues long. UMIs were added to TCR cDNA along with a universal primer site when it was made by 5'RACE template switching. TCRdb reprocessed the 5' RACE reads with MiXCR, giving one entry per CDR3 protein. This table has fewer than 500,000 distinct CDR3 sequences, around 19% appearing once. This clonotype was observed a few times. Antigen specificity is unknown. The rearrangement joins TRBV10-3 to TRBJ1-2; a weak D match, TRBD1 (5 bases). Specimen: PBMCs, collected before the yellow fever booster vaccination. The TCR comes from a man younger than 35 who received the YFV17D yellow fever vaccine. CDR3 nucleotide sequence: TGTGCCATCAGTATCGACAGCCCCAAGGGCTACACCTTC. It translates to CAISIDSPKGYTF.